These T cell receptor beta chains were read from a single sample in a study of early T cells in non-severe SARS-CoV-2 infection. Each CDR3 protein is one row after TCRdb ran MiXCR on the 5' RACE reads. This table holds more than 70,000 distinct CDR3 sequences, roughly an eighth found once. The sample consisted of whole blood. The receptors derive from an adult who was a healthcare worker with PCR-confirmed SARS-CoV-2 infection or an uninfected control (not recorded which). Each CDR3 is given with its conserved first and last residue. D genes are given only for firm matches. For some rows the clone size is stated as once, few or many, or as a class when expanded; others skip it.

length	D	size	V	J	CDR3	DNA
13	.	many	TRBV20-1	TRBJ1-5	CSAREGGNQPQHF	TGCAGTGCTAGAGAGGGAGGCAATCAGCCCCAGCATTTT
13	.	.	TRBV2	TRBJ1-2	CASSGLAYYGYTF	TGTGCCAGCAGTGGGCTTGCTTACTATGGCTACACCTTC
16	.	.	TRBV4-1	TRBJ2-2	CASSPRVGFSTGELFF	TGCGCCAGCAGCCCGCGCGTGGGTTTTAGTACCGGGGAGCTGTTTTTT
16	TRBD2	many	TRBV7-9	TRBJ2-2	CASRKGPSGRTGELFF	TGTGCCAGCAGAAAGGGGCCTAGCGGGCGGACCGGGGAGCTGTTTTTT
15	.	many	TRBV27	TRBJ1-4	CASSFVRGGDEKLFF	TGTGCCAGCAGTTTTGTGAGGGGTGGGGATGAAAAACTGTTTTTT
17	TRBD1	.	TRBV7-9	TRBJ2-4	CASSLSGQLLAKNIQYF	TGTGCCAGCAGCTTATCGGGACAGCTACTAGCCAAAAACATTCAGTACTTC
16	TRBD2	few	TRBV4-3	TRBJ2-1	CASSPSGGPLTNEQFF	TGCGCCAGCAGCCCCTCGGGGGGGCCCTTGACAAATGAGCAGTTCTTC
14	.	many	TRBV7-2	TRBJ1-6	CASSSIIINSPLHF	TGTGCCAGCAGTTCCATCATAATTAATTCACCCCTCCACTTT
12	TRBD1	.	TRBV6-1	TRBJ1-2	CASRGGTEGYTF	TGTGCCAGCAGGGGGGGGACAGAAGGCTACACCTTC
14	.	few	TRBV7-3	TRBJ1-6	CASSLGRSGSPLHF	TGTGCCAGCAGCTTGGGCAGGTCGGGTTCACCCCTCCACTTT
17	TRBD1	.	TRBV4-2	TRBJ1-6	CASSPLLTGGANSPLHF	TGTGCCAGCAGCCCACTTTTGACAGGGGGCGCGAATTCACCCCTCCACTTT
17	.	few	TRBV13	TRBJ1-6	CASSFQSLGQYNSPLHF	TGTGCCAGCAGCTTTCAGTCATTAGGTCAATATAATTCACCCCTCCACTTT
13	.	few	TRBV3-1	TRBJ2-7	CASSQEIAYEQYF	TGTGCCAGCAGCCAAGAAATTGCCTACGAGCAGTACTTC
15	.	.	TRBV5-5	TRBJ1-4	CASSSSWGFNEKLFF	TGTGCCAGCAGCTCGTCTTGGGGGTTTAATGAAAAACTGTTTTTT
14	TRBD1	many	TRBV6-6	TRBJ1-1	CASSSTGTNTEAFF	TGTGCCAGCAGTTCGACAGGGACGAACACTGAAGCTTTCTTT
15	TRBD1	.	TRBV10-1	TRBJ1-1	CASSATQGLGTEAFF	TGCGCCAGCAGTGCGACACAGGGGCTGGGGACTGAAGCTTTCTTT
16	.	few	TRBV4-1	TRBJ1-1	CASSQARGRSNTEAFF	TGCGCCAGCAGCCAAGCCCGGGGACGATCGAACACTGAAGCTTTCTTT
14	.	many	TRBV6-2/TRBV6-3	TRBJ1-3	CASSYPYSGNTIYF	TGTGCCAGCAGTTACCCATACTCTGGAAACACCATATATTTT
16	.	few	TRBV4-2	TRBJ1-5	CASSQDRRGIDQPQHF	TGTGCCAGCAGCCAAGATAGGAGAGGGATCGATCAGCCCCAGCATTTT
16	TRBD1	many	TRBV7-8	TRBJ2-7	CASSPLGTGFKDEQYF	TGTGCCAGCAGCCCGCTGGGGACAGGGTTTAAGGACGAGCAGTACTTC
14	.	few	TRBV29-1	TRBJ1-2	CSVEDSPGRYGYTF	TGCAGCGTTGAAGATTCTCCAGGACGCTATGGCTACACCTTC
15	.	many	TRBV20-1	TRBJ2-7	CSARDSGNPTGEQYF	TGCAGTGCTAGGGATAGCGGCAACCCTACGGGGGAGCAGTACTTC
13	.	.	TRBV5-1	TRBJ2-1	CASSLALRGEQFF	TGCGCCAGCAGCTTGGCCTTGCGAGGGGAGCAGTTCTTC
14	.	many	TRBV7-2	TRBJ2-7	CASSPGTVNYEQYF	TGTGCCAGCAGCCCTGGGACGGTGAACTACGAGCAGTACTTC
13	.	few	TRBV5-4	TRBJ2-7	CASSLMGTYEQYF	TGTGCCAGCAGCTTAATGGGCACCTACGAGCAGTACTTC
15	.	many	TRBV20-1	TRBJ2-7	CSAIPGDSWGFEQYF	TGCAGTGCTATCCCGGGGGACTCTTGGGGATTCGAGCAGTACTTC
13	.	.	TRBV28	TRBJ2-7	CASDEDSSYEQYF	TGTGCCAGCGACGAGGACAGCTCCTACGAGCAGTACTTC
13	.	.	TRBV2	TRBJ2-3	CASGISHGDTQYF	TGTGCCAGCGGAATATCTCATGGGGATACGCAGTATTTT
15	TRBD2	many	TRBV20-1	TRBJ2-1	CSARDPAGFSNEQFF	TGCAGTGCTAGAGATCCAGCGGGGTTTAGCAATGAGCAGTTCTTC
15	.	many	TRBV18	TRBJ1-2	CASSPQTEGPYGYTF	TGTGCCAGCTCACCACAAACAGAAGGCCCCTATGGCTACACCTTC
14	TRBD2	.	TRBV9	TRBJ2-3	CASSVAQRGDTQYF	TGTGCCAGCAGCGTAGCCCAGCGGGGGGATACGCAGTATTTT
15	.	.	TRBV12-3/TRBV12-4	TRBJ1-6	CASSFSEQNNSPLHF	TGTGCCAGCAGTTTTTCTGAGCAGAATAATTCACCCCTCCACTTT
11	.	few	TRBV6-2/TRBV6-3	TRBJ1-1	CAGERDTEAFF	TGTGCCGGTGAGCGGGACACTGAAGCTTTCTTT
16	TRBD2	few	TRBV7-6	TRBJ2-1	CASSLNPGLPYNEQFF	TGTGCCAGCAGCTTGAATCCGGGACTACCCTACAATGAGCAGTTCTTC
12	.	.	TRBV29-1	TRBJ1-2	CSGSIGDYGYTF	TGCAGCGGCTCCATTGGCGACTATGGCTACACCTTC
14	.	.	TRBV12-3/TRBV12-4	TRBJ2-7	CASSSLGNNYEQYF	TGTGCCAGCAGTTCCCTGGGGAACAACTACGAGCAGTACTTC
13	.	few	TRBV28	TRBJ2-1	CASSLTGRNEQFF	TGTGCCAGCAGTTTGACAGGTCGCAATGAGCAGTTCTTC
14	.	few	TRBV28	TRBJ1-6	CASRTDSPYSPLHF	TGTGCCAGCAGGACGGACAGCCCATATTCACCCCTCCACTTT
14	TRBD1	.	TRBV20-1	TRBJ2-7	CSVPTGFILYEQYF	TGCAGTGTCCCGACAGGGTTCATACTCTACGAGCAGTACTTC
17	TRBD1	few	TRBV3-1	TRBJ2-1	CASSQDLIGGISREQFF	TGTGCCAGCAGCCAAGATCTGATAGGGGGCATCTCTAGGGAGCAGTTCTTC
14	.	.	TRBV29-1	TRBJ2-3	CSVEGRTSTDTQYF	TGCAGCGTTGAAGGACGCACTAGCACAGATACGCAGTATTTT
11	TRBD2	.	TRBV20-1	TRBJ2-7	CSAEAGPEQYF	TGCAGTGCAGAAGCGGGGCCAGAGCAGTACTTC
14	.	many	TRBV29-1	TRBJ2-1	CSVEGRTSYNEQFF	TGCAGCGTTGAGGGACGGACATCCTACAATGAGCAGTTCTTC
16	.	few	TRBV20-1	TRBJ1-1	CSARDGGAGMNTEAFF	TGCAGTGCTAGAGATGGGGGGGCAGGGATGAACACTGAAGCTTTCTTT
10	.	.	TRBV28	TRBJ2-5	CASSQETQYF	TGTGCCAGCTCTCAAGAGACCCAGTACTTC
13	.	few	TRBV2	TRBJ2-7	CASSDGQTYEQYF	TGTGCCAGCAGTGACGGCCAAACCTACGAGCAGTACTTC
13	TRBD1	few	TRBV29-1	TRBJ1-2	CSVVGQGSYGYTF	TGCAGCGTTGTCGGACAGGGATCCTATGGCTACACCTTC
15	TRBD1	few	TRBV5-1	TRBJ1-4	CASSLGDRKNEKLFF	TGCGCCAGCAGCTTGGGGGACAGAAAAAATGAAAAACTGTTTTTT
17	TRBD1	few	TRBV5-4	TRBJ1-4	CASSEGDRGFEGEKLFF	TGTGCCAGCAGCGAAGGGGACAGGGGCTTTGAAGGTGAAAAACTGTTTTTT
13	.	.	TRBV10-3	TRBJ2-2	CASGTANTGELFF	TGTGCCAGCGGGACAGCGAACACCGGGGAGCTGTTTTTT
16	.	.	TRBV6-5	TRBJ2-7	CASSPRTALWVYEQYF	TGTGCCAGCAGTCCTCGGACAGCTTTATGGGTCTACGAGCAGTACTTC
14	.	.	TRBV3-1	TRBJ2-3	CASSQLGMADTQYF	TGTGCCAGCAGCCAACTGGGGATGGCAGATACGCAGTATTTT
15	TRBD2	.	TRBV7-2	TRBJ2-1	CASSLVVPGGNEQFF	TGTGCCAGCAGCTTAGTTGTACCGGGGGGAAATGAGCAGTTCTTC
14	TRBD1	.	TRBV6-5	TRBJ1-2	CASSYSLDRGRWSF	TGTGCCAGCAGTTACTCCCTGGACAGGGGGCGATGGTCCTTC
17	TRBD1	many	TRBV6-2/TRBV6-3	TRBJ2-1	CASSYTGTEPSYNEQFF	TGTGCCAGCAGTTACACCGGGACAGAACCCTCCTACAATGAGCAGTTCTTC
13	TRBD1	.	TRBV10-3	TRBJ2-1	CATQGAGPNEQFF	TGTGCCACACAGGGGGCCGGTCCCAATGAGCAGTTCTTC
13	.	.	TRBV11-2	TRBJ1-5	CASSLTINQPQHF	TGTGCCAGCAGCTTAACGATAAATCAGCCCCAGCATTTT
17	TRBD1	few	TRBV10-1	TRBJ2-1	CASSGGPGTGKYNEQFF	TGCGCCAGCAGTGGGGGCCCCGGGACAGGGAAGTACAATGAGCAGTTCTTC